Below are 20 T cell receptor beta chains sequenced from a single sample in a study of T cell responses to AZD1222 COVID-19 vaccine. Assay: immunoSEQ multiplex PCR; the TCRdb copy retains only in-frame clones and omits some. Seen here are over 110,000 clones, around 90% observed once, and the top ten hold about 3%. The source was peripheral blood, collected on day 0 of AZD1222 vaccination. The receptors here all came from an adult in good health.

The chain links TRBV28 to TRBJ2-5; D unclear. The V gene's germline CDR1 is MDHEN and CDR2 SYDVKM. V gave up 11 bases and J gave up 2 bases, with 18 bases separating them. CDR3 size: 14 residues. The chain's CDR3 is CAQLWLDSQETQYF. DNA for the CDR3: TGTGCCCAACTCTGGCTGGATTCGCAAGAGACCCAGTACTTC. The variable domain in full, with the rest retrieved from reference TRBV28 and TRBJ2-5, is DVKVTQSSRYLVKRTGEKVFLECVQDMDHENMFWYRQDPGLGLRLIYFSYDVKMKEKGDIPEGYSVSREKKERFSLILESASTNQTSMYLCAQLWLDSQETQYFGPGTRLLVL.

The V gene is TRBV11-2, the J gene TRBJ2-7; D may match TRBD1 or TRBD2 (5 bases each). Trimming removed 5 bases at V and 2 bases at J, with 19 bases between. Germline CDR1 reads SGHAT; CDR2 reads FQNNGV. The length of the CDR3 is 16 residues. CDR3 nucleotide sequence: TGTGCCAGCAGCCCCCCGGTAAGGGACCTGGCCTACGAGCAGTACTTC. This encodes CASSPPVRDLAYEQYF.

The chain couples TRBV5-6 to TRBJ1-5, with a tentative D call TRBD1 (5 bases). Germline CDR1 reads SGHDT; CDR2 reads YYEEEE. This CDR3 spans 13 amino acids. V was shortened by 4 bases and J by 5 bases, with 10 bases between the two germline ends. The CDR3 is CASSQRRDQPQHF. Here the CDR3 DNA reads TGTGCCAGCAGCCAACGCAGGGATCAGCCCCAGCATTTT.

The chain links TRBV2 to TRBJ1-5; 12 nucleotides agree with TRBD1. There are 15 residues in the CDR3. Trimming removed 6 bases from V and 6 bases from J; junction bases left unmatched: 6. Per germline, CDR1 SNHLY and CDR2 FYNNEI. The DNA of the CDR3 is TGTGCCAGCAGGGGGGACAGGGGGCTTGGTCAGCCCCAGCATTTT. Translated, it gives CASRGDRGLGQPQHF.

The J gene is TRBJ1-2, the V gene TRBV29-1, with D hard to call. The germline CDR1 and CDR2 sequences are SQVTM and ANQGSEA. The V and J ends lost 0 bases and 2 bases respectively, with 10 bases between them. CDR3 length: 14 residues. The CDR3 here is CSVEDRRLNYGYTF. In DNA, the CDR3 is TGCAGCGTTGAAGATCGGAGACTCAACTATGGCTACACCTTC.

The rearrangement joins TRBV5-1 to TRBJ1-1; D may be TRBD1 (6 bases). Germline loops: CDR1 SGHRS, CDR2 YFSETQ. CDR3 length: 12 amino acids. The V and J ends lost 2 bases and 7 bases respectively, with 9 bases between them. CDR3 coding DNA: TGCGCCAGCAGCTTTACAGGGTTTGAAGCTTTCTTT. Amino acid sequence: CASSFTGFEAFF. The full variable domain, its missing parts supplied by reference TRBV5-1 and TRBJ1-1, is KAGVTQTPRYLIKTRGQQVTLSCSPISGHRSVSWYQQTPGQGLQFLFEYFSETQRNKGNFPGRFSGRQFSNSRSEMNVSTLELGDSALYLCASSFTGFEAFFGQGTRLTVV.

The V call is TRBV5-1, the J call TRBJ1-1; D gene unclear. The CDR3 is made up of 14 amino acids. The germline V and J ends were trimmed by 0 bases and 1 base, with 7 bases remaining between them. The germline V gene encodes CDR1 SGHRS and CDR2 YFSETQ. CDR3 region: CASSLDRANTEAFF. DNA of the CDR3: TGCGCCAGCAGCTTGGACAGAGCGAACACTGAAGCTTTCTTT.

The V and J genes are TRBV21-1 and TRBJ2-3; no check of the table's D call, TRBD1, against the DNA was made. TRBV21-1 is shown as a pseudogene. This CDR3 region has 18 residues. The CDR3 reads CASSAFKPTAPSTDTQYF. The CDR3, as DNA: TGTGCCAGCAGCGCCTTCAAACCCACAGCCCCTAGCACAGATACGCAGTATTTT.

This clone was counted once. This rearrangement joins TRBV30 to TRBJ1-4; D not certain. This CDR3 is built from 12 residues. The ends were cut back, 6 bases at V and 8 bases at J, with 13 bases in the middle. Per germline, CDR1 GTSNPN and CDR2 SVGIG (reference sequence). The CDR3 protein is CACIRYGEKLFF. DNA for the CDR3: TGTGCCTGTATCCGGTATGGAGAAAAACTGTTTTTT.

V is TRBV3-1 (or the pseudogene TRBV3-2) and J is TRBJ1-5; the D is unclear. The V gene lost 0 bases and the J gene lost 3 bases, with 9 bases spanning the gap. Germline CDR1 is LGHDT and CDR2 is YNNKEL (reference sequence). CDR3 length: 15 residues. The CDR3 DNA reads TGTGCCAGCAGCCAAGAAATCGGTTCCAATCAGCCCCAGCATTTT. It encodes CASSQEIGSNQPQHF.

The table lists this clone with a few counts. V is TRBV30 and J is TRBJ1-2, with 9 bases aligning to TRBD1. The J segment lost 7 bases and the V segment lost 0 bases, leaving 12 bases of the junction unmatched. The germline V gene has CDR1 GTSNPN and CDR2 SVGIG (reference sequence). CDR3 length: 16 amino acids. For the CDR3, the DNA is TGTGCCTGGAGTGTAAAGGGGATACAGGGGGCGAGTGGCTACACCTTC. Translated: CAWSVKGIQGASGYTF.

The chain joins TRBV28 to TRBJ1-5; D not certain. CDR3 length: 14 amino acids. Germline-derived CDR1 and CDR2 are MDHEN and SYDVKM. V was trimmed by 7 bases and J by 0 bases, leaving 10 bases between them. CDR3 DNA: TGTGCCAGCATCTTCTCCGGTAGCAATCAGCCCCAGCATTTT. Protein: CASIFSGSNQPQHF.

The V call is TRBV13, the J call TRBJ2-1, with 13 nucleotides matching TRBD2. J lost 9 bases, V lost 4 bases, and 9 bases had no gene match. The CDR3 covers 16 residues. Germline loops: CDR1 PRHDT, CDR2 FYEKMQ (reference sequence). The DNA of the CDR3 is TGTGCCAGCAGCTCAAGACTAGCGGGGGGAAGTAGTGAGCAGTTCTTC. Translation: CASSSRLAGGSSEQFF.

The chain joins TRBV7-8 to TRBJ2-7; D ambiguous. From germline, CDR1 is SGHVS and CDR2 FQNEAQ. Trimming shortened V by 2 bases and J by 5 bases, and 4 bases separated the two germline ends. CDR3 length: 11 residues. CDR3 sequence: CASSLSHEQYF. CDR3 coding DNA: TGTGCCAGCAGCTTATCCCACGAGCAGTACTTC.

The chain has TRBV18 and TRBJ1-1; maybe TRBD1 (5 bases). The CDR3 length is 13 residues. V was trimmed by 6 bases and J by 6 bases, leaving 14 bases between them. Per germline, CDR1 KGHSH and CDR2 LQKENI. The CDR3 reads CASSPSWDSEAFF. The DNA of the CDR3 is TGTGCCAGCTCCCCGAGTTGGGACTCTGAAGCTTTCTTT. The whole variable domain, remainder taken from reference TRBV18 and TRBJ1-1, is NAGVMQNPRHLVRRRGQEARLRCSPMKGHSHVYWYRQLPEEGLKFMVYLQKENIIDESGMPKERFSAEFPKEGPSILRIQQVVRGDSAAYFCASSPSWDSEAFFGQGTRLTVV.

The chain has TRBV2 and TRBJ1-2; D is unresolved. Germline CDR1 and CDR2: SNHLY and FYNNEI. CDR3 length: 14 residues. Trimming removed 9 bases from V and 4 bases from J, with 18 bases in between. CDR3 residues: CARARSSEAYGYTF. In DNA, the CDR3 is TGTGCCAGAGCAAGGTCCTCCGAGGCCTATGGCTACACCTTC.

The rearrangement uses TRBV5-6 and TRBJ2-5; D tentatively fits TRBD1 or TRBD2 (5 bases each). The germline V gene has CDR1 SGHDT and CDR2 YYEEEE. This CDR3 has 13 residues. The V end lost 4 bases, the J end lost 2 bases, and 9 bases lay between the germline ends. The CDR3 nucleotides are TGTGCCAGCAGCCCGGGACGACAAGAGACCCAGTACTTC. It codes for CASSPGRQETQYF.

The chain couples TRBV15 to TRBJ1-2, with D tentatively TRBD1 (6 bases). With 0 bases removed from V and 1 base from J, the gap between germline ends came to 12 bases. The germline V gene encodes CDR1 LNHNV and CDR2 YYDKDF (reference sequence). The CDR3 runs to 16 residues. The CDR3 sequence: CATSRDAGQINYGYTF. Written as DNA, the CDR3 is TGTGCCACCAGCAGAGACGCCGGACAGATTAACTATGGCTACACCTTC.

The rearrangement joins TRBV9 to TRBJ1-1; 7 bases line up with TRBD1. Germline V gives CDR1 SGDLS, CDR2 YYNGEE. The CDR3 consists of 17 residues. V lost 1 base and J lost 6; bases outside the gene matches: 15. The CDR3 coding sequence is TGTGCCAGCAGCGTATCCCCAGGGCGGCTTGACAGGGCTGAAGCTTTCTTT. Translating it yields CASSVSPGRLDRAEAFF.

The chain combines TRBV4-3 with TRBJ2-3; 10 positions agree with TRBD2. Germline values: CDR1 LGHNA, CDR2 YSLEER. The trim removed 3 bases at V and 6 bases at J, leaving 9 bases unmatched. The CDR3 loop spans 16 amino acids. The CDR3 DNA reads TGCGCCAGCAGCCATATAGCGGGGGGTTCCGGGGATACGCAGTATTTT. Residues: CASSHIAGGSGDTQYF.